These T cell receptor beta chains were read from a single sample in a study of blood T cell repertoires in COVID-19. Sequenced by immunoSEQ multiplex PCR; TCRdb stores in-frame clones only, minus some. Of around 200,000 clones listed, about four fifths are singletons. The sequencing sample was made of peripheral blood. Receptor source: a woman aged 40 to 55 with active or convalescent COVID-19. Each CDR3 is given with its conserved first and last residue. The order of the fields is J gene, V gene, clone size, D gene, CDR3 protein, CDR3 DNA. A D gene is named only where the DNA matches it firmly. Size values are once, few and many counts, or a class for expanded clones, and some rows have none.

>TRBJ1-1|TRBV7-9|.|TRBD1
CASSQRQGRRGTEAFF
TGTGCCAGCAGCCAAAGACAGGGGCGGAGAGGGACTGAAGCTTTCTTT
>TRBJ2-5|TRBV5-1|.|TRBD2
CASSGGRGEQETQYF
TGCGCCAGCAGCGGCGGGAGGGGGGAACAAGAGACCCAGTACTTC
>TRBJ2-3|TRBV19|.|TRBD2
CASSLDGRASDTQYF
TGTGCCAGTAGTTTAGACGGGAGGGCCTCTGATACGCAGTATTTT
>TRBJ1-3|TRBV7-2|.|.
CASSPPTASSGNTIYF
TGTGCCAGCAGCCCTCCGACAGCCAGCTCTGGAAACACCATATATTTT
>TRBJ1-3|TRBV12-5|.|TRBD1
CASGLGQGLSGNTIYF
TGTGCTAGTGGTTTAGGACAGGGACTCTCTGGAAACACCATATATTTT
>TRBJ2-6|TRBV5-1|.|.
CASSLAQGGNVLTF
TGCGCCAGCAGCTTGGCTCAGGGTGGCAACGTCCTGACTTTC
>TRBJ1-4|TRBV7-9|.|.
CASSTTDRSVDEKLFF
TGTGCCAGCAGCACAACAGACAGGTCTGTTGATGAAAAACTGTTTTTT
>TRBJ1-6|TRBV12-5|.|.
CASGPPTDVNSPLHF
TGTGCTAGTGGCCCCCCCACAGATGTTAATTCACCCCTCCACTTT
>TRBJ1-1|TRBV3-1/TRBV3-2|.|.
CASSQDNTMNTEAFF
TGTGCCAGCAGCCAAGACAACACGATGAACACTGAAGCTTTCTTT
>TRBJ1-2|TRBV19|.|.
CASYPYPLANYGYTF
TGTGCCAGCTATCCCTACCCGCTAGCTAACTATGGCTACACCTTC
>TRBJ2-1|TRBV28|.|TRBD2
CASSSSGGAWENEQFF
TGTGCCAGCAGTTCAAGCGGGGGGGCTTGGGAAAATGAGCAGTTCTTC
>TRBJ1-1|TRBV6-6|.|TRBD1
CASRSPDRVSEAFF
TGTGCCAGCAGATCCCCGGACAGGGTCTCTGAAGCTTTCTTT
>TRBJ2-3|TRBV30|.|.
CAWSSGLHTSTDTQYF
TGTGCCTGGAGTTCAGGGTTACACACTAGCACAGATACGCAGTATTTT
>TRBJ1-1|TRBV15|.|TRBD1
CATSHLGTGGSEAFF
TGTGCCACCAGCCACCTCGGGACAGGTGGCTCTGAAGCTTTCTTT
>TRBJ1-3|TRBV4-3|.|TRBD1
CASSQNRGAGNTIYF
TGCGCCAGCAGCCAGAACAGGGGCGCTGGAAACACCATATATTTT
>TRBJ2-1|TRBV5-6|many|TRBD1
CASSEPRDSYNEQFF
TGTGCCAGCAGCGAACCCCGGGACAGCTACAATGAGCAGTTCTTC
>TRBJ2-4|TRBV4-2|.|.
CASSQVSQGTLQYF
TGTGCCAGCAGCCAAGTTTCGCAGGGTACATTGCAGTACTTC
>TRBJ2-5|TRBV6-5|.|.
CASGGVSIPQETQYF
TGTGCCAGCGGAGGGGTTTCAATCCCACAAGAGACCCAGTACTTC
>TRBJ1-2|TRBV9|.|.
CASSQGPLANYGYTF
TGTGCCAGCAGCCAGGGCCCGCTAGCTAACTATGGCTACACCTTC
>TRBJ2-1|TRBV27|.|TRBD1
CASSLTTGAASYNEQFF
TGTGCCAGCAGTTTAACTACAGGGGCGGCGTCCTACAATGAGCAGTTCTTC
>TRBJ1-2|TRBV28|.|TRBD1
CASSPAGGSGYTF
TGTGCCAGCAGCCCCGCAGGGGGCAGTGGCTACACCTTC
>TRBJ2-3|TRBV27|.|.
CASSPIRTTTDTQYF
TGTGCCAGCAGTCCGATCCGGACAACGACAGATACGCAGTATTTT
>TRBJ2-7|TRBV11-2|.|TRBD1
CASQGAQGTYEQYF
TGTGCCAGTCAGGGGGCACAGGGGACTTACGAGCAGTACTTC
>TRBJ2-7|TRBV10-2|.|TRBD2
CASSESVGRESAYEQYF
TGCGCCAGCAGTGAGTCTGTCGGGAGGGAATCGGCATACGAGCAGTACTTC
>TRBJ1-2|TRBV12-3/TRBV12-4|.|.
CASKGGYGYTF
TGTGCCAGCAAAGGGGGATACGGCTACACCTTC
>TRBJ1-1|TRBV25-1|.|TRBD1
CASSGPGTGNTEAFF
TGTGCCAGCAGTGGTCCCGGGACAGGGAACACTGAAGCTTTCTTT
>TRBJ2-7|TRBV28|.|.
CASSFPRIYEQYF
TGTGCCAGCAGTTTTCCTAGGATCTACGAGCAGTACTTC
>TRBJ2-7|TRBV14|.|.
CASSQRWADASYEQYF
TGTGCCAGCAGCCAGAGATGGGCAGATGCTTCCTACGAGCAGTACTTC
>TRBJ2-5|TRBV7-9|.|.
CASSHRDFQETQYF
TGTGCCAGCAGCCACCGGGACTTCCAAGAGACCCAGTACTTC
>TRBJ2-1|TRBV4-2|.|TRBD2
CASSQEGGGKQFF
TGTGCCAGCAGCCAAGAGGGCGGGGGTAAGCAGTTCTTC
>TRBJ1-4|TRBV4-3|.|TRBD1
CASSRYLSGTATNEKLFF
TGCGCCAGCAGCCGTTATCTCTCCGGGACAGCAACTAATGAAAAACTGTTTTTT
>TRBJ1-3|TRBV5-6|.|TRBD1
CASSFLGQGSGNTIYF
TGTGCCAGCAGCTTCCTAGGACAGGGCTCTGGAAACACCATATATTTT
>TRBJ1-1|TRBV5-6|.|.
CASSLLGPELGNTEAFF
TGTGCCAGCAGCTTACTTGGGCCCGAGCTGGGGAACACTGAAGCTTTCTTT
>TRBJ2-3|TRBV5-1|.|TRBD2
CASSLGLAVSSDTQYF
TGCGCCAGCAGCTTAGGACTAGCGGTTTCTTCAGATACGCAGTATTTT
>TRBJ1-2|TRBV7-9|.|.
CASSQQQGNYGYTF
TGTGCCAGCAGCCAACAACAGGGAAACTATGGCTACACCTTC
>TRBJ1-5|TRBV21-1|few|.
CASTEMEGQPQHF
TGTGCCAGCACCGAAATGGAGGGACAGCCCCAGCATTTT
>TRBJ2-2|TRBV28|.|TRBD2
CASSPGGNTGELFF
TGTGCCAGCAGCCCGGGAGGAAACACCGGGGAGCTGTTTTTT
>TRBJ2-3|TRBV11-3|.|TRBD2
CASSLGASGSTDTQYF
TGTGCCAGCAGCTTAGGGGCTAGCGGGTCCACAGATACGCAGTATTTT
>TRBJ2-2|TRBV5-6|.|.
CASRGGDPWRSTGELFF
TGTGCCAGCAGGGGGGGTGACCCATGGAGAAGCACCGGGGAGCTGTTTTTT
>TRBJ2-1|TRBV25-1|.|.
CASSGPPTSPNEQFF
TGTGCCAGCAGTGGTCCTCCTACGTCCCCCAATGAGCAGTTCTTC
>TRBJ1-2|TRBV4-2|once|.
CASSQEAGGIGGYTF
TGTGCCAGCAGCCAAGAAGCGGGAGGGATTGGTGGCTACACCTTC
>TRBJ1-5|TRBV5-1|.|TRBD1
CASSLAGDRGAPQHF
TGCGCCAGCAGCTTGGCGGGGGACAGGGGGGCGCCCCAGCATTTT
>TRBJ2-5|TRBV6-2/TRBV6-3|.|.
CASSYAGGETQYF
TGTGCCAGCAGTTACGCAGGGGGGGAGACCCAGTACTTC
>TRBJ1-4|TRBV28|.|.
CASSLGGNKEKLFF
TGTGCCAGCAGTTTGGGGGGGAACAAGGAAAAACTGTTTTTT
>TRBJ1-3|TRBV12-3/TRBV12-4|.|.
CASRRGNTIYF
TGTGCCAGCAGGAGGGGAAACACCATATATTTT
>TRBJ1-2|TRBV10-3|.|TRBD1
CAISESQGATQTYGYTF
TGTGCCATCAGTGAGAGTCAGGGGGCTACTCAAACCTATGGCTACACCTTC
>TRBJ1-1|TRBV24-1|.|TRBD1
CATSGPGQGALNTEAFF
TGTGCCACCAGTGGCCCGGGACAGGGGGCTTTGAACACTGAAGCTTTCTTT
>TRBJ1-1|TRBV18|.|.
CASSPQSRADTEAFF
TGTGCCAGCTCACCACAATCCAGGGCTGATACTGAAGCTTTCTTT
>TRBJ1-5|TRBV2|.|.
CASGQGGDQPQHF
TGTGCCAGCGGCCAAGGGGGTGATCAGCCCCAGCATTTT
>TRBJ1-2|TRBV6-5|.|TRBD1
CASRETGGYGYTF
TGTGCCAGCAGAGAGACAGGGGGTTATGGCTACACCTTC